One and the same sample provided the 25 T cell receptor beta chains below, sequenced in a study of CD4 T cells in relation to SARS-CoV-2 and coronaviruses (dated by TCRdb to about 2021). The library was prepared using the immunoSEQ multiplex PCR assay. TCRdb took over this immuneACCESS table, retaining in-frame rearrangements with V and J assigned. Such tables are incomplete; in checked studies, under half of the missing clones stem from an unresolved V gene, and the remainder is unexplained. This sample gives about 20,000 clones in total; roughly four fifths of them show up just once. The ten most abundant clones make up about a fifth of the sample. CD4+ T cells from unexposed donors were collected before the COVID-19 pandemic (2011-2018). The EasySep CD4+ T cell isolation kit was used to isolate CD4+ T cells once the cultures had run for under 11 days. No cognate antigen is known for these TCRs.

Input material: CD4+ T cells from PBMCs, cultured in vitro. Receptors originate from a human donor in good health.

This clone has more than one count but fewer than ten. The V call is TRBV7-9, the J call TRBJ2-3; D may be TRBD2 (6 bases). Germline loops: CDR1 SEHNR, CDR2 FQNEAQ (reference sequence). CDR3 size: 18 residues. The V end was cut by 5 bases, the J end by 1 base, with 22 bases between. The CDR3, as DNA: TGTGCCAGCAGCCCTGGGGCCTTAGCGGCCAGCGGCACAGATACGCAGTATTTT. This codes for CASSPGALAASGTDTQYF.

The V gene is TRBV6-2 or TRBV6-3, the J gene TRBJ2-7; tentative D call: TRBD1 (5 bases). CDR3 length: 13 amino acids. The germline V gene has CDR1 MNHEY and CDR2 SVGEGT. Trimming took 0 bases from V and 4 from J, leaving 7 bases between them. CDR3 DNA: TGTGCCAGCAGTTACTCGAGACAGTACGAGCAGTACTTC. Its translation: CASSYSRQYEQYF.

A few counts support this clone. The V call is TRBV15, the J call TRBJ2-7; D tentatively fits TRBD1 or TRBD2 (5 bases each). V lost 3 bases and J 1 base, leaving 7 bases between the germline ends. Germline assignment: CDR1 LNHNV and CDR2 YYDKDF (reference sequence). The CDR3 sequence is 13 residues long. CDR3 DNA: TGTGCCACCAGCAGCGGGGCTTCCTACGAGCAGTACTTC. Encoded protein: CATSSGASYEQYF.

The chain is built from TRBV6-5 and TRBJ1-6, with a tentative D call TRBD1 (6 bases). The V end was cut by 3 bases, the J end by 6 bases, with 9 bases between. Per germline, CDR1 MNHEY and CDR2 SVGAGI. The CDR3 has 14 amino acids. CDR3 coding DNA: TGTGCCAGCAGTTATAGGGGGGCTAATTCACCCCTCCACTTT. Protein: CASSYRGANSPLHF.

This chain joins TRBV4-3 and TRBJ1-6; no firm D call. V lost 4 bases and J 0 bases, leaving 7 bases between the germline ends. Looked up from germline, CDR1 is LGHNA and CDR2 is YSLEER. The CDR3 loop spans 15 amino acids. CDR3 sequence reads: CASSLESSYNSPLHF. DNA of the CDR3: TGCGCCAGCAGCCTAGAGAGCTCCTATAATTCACCCCTCCACTTT.

The chain employs TRBV7-6 and TRBJ2-5; D unresolved. The V gene lost 1 base and the J gene lost 0 bases, with 15 bases spanning the gap. The CDR3 sequence is 17 residues long. Germline CDR1 SGHVS, CDR2 FNYEAQ. The CDR3 sequence is CASSLEVQIQYQETQYF. CDR3 coding DNA: TGTGCCAGCAGCTTAGAGGTGCAGATACAGTACCAAGAGACCCAGTACTTC.

This clone has a handful of counts. The rearrangement uses TRBV29-1 and TRBJ1-3; 7 bases are a match to TRBD1. Germline V lookup: CDR1 SQVTM, CDR2 ANQGSEA. After removal of 7 bases from V and 4 bases from J, the junction contained 7 bases not matched to a gene. The CDR3 contains 13 residues. The CDR3: CSAATGSGNTIYF. The DNA for the CDR3 is TGCAGCGCCGCGACAGGGTCGGGAAACACCATATATTTT.

This clone was seen once. The V and J genes are TRBV9 and TRBJ2-5; the D is unclear. The V gene's germline CDR1 is SGDLS and CDR2 YYNGEE. The CDR3 is 13 amino acids. V lost 3 bases and J 4 bases, leaving 10 bases between the germline ends. The CDR3 loop is CASSERPGETQYF. The DNA of the CDR3 is TGTGCCAGCAGCGAGCGCCCCGGAGAGACCCAGTACTTC.

The J gene is TRBJ2-1, the V gene TRBV19; perhaps TRBD2 as D (6 bases). This CDR3 spans 12 amino acids. With 2 bases removed from V and 10 bases from J, the gap between germline ends came to 9 bases. Germline-derived CDR1 and CDR2 are LNHDA and SQIVND (reference sequence). The CDR3 DNA reads as TGTGCCAGTAGTATAAGGAGCGGGGAGCAGTTCTTC. Amino acid sequence: CASSIRSGEQFF.

In its sample, this clone was seen once. V gene TRBV2 combines with J gene TRBJ2-7, with 8 bases aligning to TRBD2. V was clipped by 5 bases and J by 0 bases; unmatched bases: 12. CDR3 length equals 17 residues. The germline V gene encodes CDR1 SNHLY and CDR2 FYNNEI. CDR3 nucleotides: TGTGCCAGCAGTACCCATCGGACTAGCTGGAGCTCCTACGAGCAGTACTTC. Protein sequence: CASSTHRTSWSSYEQYF.

This clone was found once. The V call is TRBV5-5, the J call TRBJ2-1; 8 bases agree with TRBD2. This CDR3 contains 15 residues. J was trimmed by 2 bases and V by 4 bases; bases with no gene match: 5. Per germline, CDR1 SGHKS and CDR2 YYEKEE (reference sequence). The CDR3 region is CASSQSGSPYNEQFF. In DNA, the CDR3 is TGTGCCAGCAGCCAGAGCGGGAGCCCCTACAATGAGCAGTTCTTC.

This clone came up once. This chain joins TRBV28 and TRBJ2-7; TRBD2 aligns across 8 bases. The ends lost 2 bases at V and 4 bases at J; junction bases unmatched: 4. CDR1 MDHEN and CDR2 SYDVKM come from the germline V gene. CDR3 length equals 14 residues. The CDR3 coding sequence is TGTGCCAGCAGTTTAGAACTAGCGGTATACGAGCAGTACTTC. This translates into CASSLELAVYEQYF.

V usage is TRBV2 and J usage is TRBJ1-3; no clear D gene. With 4 bases removed from V and 4 bases from J, the gap between germline ends came to 8 bases. Per germline, CDR1 SNHLY and CDR2 FYNNEI. This CDR3 is built from 13 residues. The CDR3 reads CASSVHRGNTIYF. The CDR3 DNA is TGTGCCAGCAGTGTCCACAGAGGAAACACCATATATTTT.

The chain uses TRBV7-2 and TRBJ1-1; no definite D call. V was pared by 4 bases and J by 2 bases, with 8 bases between. The CDR3 covers 13 residues. Per the germline V gene, CDR1 is SGHTA and CDR2 is FQGNSA. This CDR3 is CASSSQINTEAFF. CDR3 coding DNA: TGTGCCAGCAGCTCTCAAATCAACACTGAAGCTTTCTTT.

The chain links TRBV10-3 to TRBJ1-2, with D uncertain. The CDR3 consists of 12 residues. Trimming pared 10 bases from V and 3 bases from J, leaving 12 bases between. Germline V gives CDR1 ENHRY, CDR2 SYGVKD. This chain's CDR3 is CATTPEDYGYTF. In nucleotides, the CDR3 is TGTGCCACAACACCGGAGGACTATGGCTACACCTTC.

This clone was detected a few times. The chain links TRBV27 to TRBJ1-1, with D tentatively TRBD1 (6 bases). The V end lost 4 bases, the J end lost 5 bases, and 14 bases lay between the germline ends. Germline CDR1 MNHEY, CDR2 SMNVEV (reference sequence). The CDR3 runs to 14 residues. The CDR3 loop reads CASSSRGIWTEAFF. In DNA form, the CDR3 reads TGTGCCAGCAGTTCCAGGGGTATATGGACTGAAGCTTTCTTT.

The rearrangement links TRBV7-6 to TRBJ1-1; 8 bases are shared with TRBD1. The length of the CDR3 is 17 residues. Germline V gene sequence: CDR1 SGHVS, CDR2 FNYEAQ. With V trimmed by 2 bases and J by 0 bases, 8 bases remained unmatched. The CDR3 DNA follows: TGTGCCAGCAGCTTATTAAGGGGGACAGGATTGAACACTGAAGCTTTCTTT. Residues: CASSLLRGTGLNTEAFF.

The V call is TRBV7-9, the J call TRBJ2-3; 8 nucleotides match TRBD1. Germline V gene sequence: CDR1 SEHNR, CDR2 FQNEAQ (reference sequence). The J segment lost 4 bases and the V segment lost 1 base, leaving 7 bases of the junction unmatched. This CDR3 has 16 residues. CDR3: CASSLGDRLGADTQYF. The CDR3 region has the DNA TGTGCCAGCAGCTTAGGGGACAGGCTCGGGGCAGATACGCAGTATTTT. Based on the CDR3 plus reference TRBV7-9 and TRBJ2-3, the full variable domain is DTGVSQNPRHKITKRGQNVTFRCDPISEHNRLYWYRQTLGQGPEFLTYFQNEAQLEKSRLLSDRFSAERPKGSFSTLEIQRTEQGDSAMYLCASSLGDRLGADTQYFGPGTRLTVL.

V is TRBV27 and J is TRBJ2-5; the D is unclear. The CDR3 length is 13 residues. Germline V gives CDR1 MNHEY, CDR2 SMNVEV (reference sequence). V shed 8 bases and J shed 2 bases, with 12 bases lying between them. CDR3 DNA: TGTGCCAGCCGAACCGGGTCTCAAGAGACCCAGTACTTC. Protein product: CASRTGSQETQYF.

V is TRBV19 and J is TRBJ2-3; 8 bases agree with TRBD1. Trimming took 3 bases from V and 1 from J; bases not matched to a gene: 3. Germline CDR1 is LNHDA and CDR2 is SQIVND (reference sequence). The CDR3 extends over 15 amino acids. In nucleotides, the CDR3 is TGTGCCAGTAGTATCAGGGGGCTAGGCACAGATACGCAGTATTTT. Its translation is CASSIRGLGTDTQYF.

The chain employs TRBV5-1 and TRBJ1-6; 7 nucleotides agree with TRBD1. Germline values: CDR1 SGHRS, CDR2 YFSETQ. With 4 bases clipped from V and 0 bases from J, the junction kept 13 bases outside the gene matches. CDR3 length: 19 residues. CDR3 sequence: CASSPEGTVGSSYNSPLHF. CDR3 bases: TGCGCCAGCAGCCCCGAGGGGACAGTCGGTAGCTCCTATAATTCACCCCTCCACTTT.

This chain connects TRBV2 to TRBJ2-3; D is possibly TRBD2 (5 bases). Germline V gene data show CDR1 as SNHLY and CDR2 as FYNNEI. The length of the CDR3 is 14 residues. V shed 6 bases and J shed 3 bases, with 13 bases lying between them. The CDR3 spells CASRREPGTDTQYF. The CDR3 DNA reads TGTGCCAGCAGGAGGGAGCCGGGAACAGATACGCAGTATTTT.

The chain has TRBV11-2 and TRBJ2-3; TRBD2 agrees at 8 bases. CDR1 is SGHAT and CDR2 is FQNNGV in the germline V gene. The CDR3 is 16 amino acids. J gave up 3 bases and V 5 bases, and 10 bases lay outside the gene matches. CDR3 sequence reads: CASSRGAGVGTDTQYF. The CDR3 DNA reads TGTGCCAGCAGCCGGGGAGCGGGGGTGGGGACAGATACGCAGTATTTT.

The chain is built from TRBV7-2 and TRBJ1-2, with D possibly being TRBD1 (5 bases). The germline gives CDR1 SGHTA, CDR2 FQGNSA. V was clipped by 0 bases and J by 3 bases, with 5 bases between them. The CDR3 has 13 amino acids. CDR3 nucleotides: TGTGCCAGCAGCTTAGCACAGGACTATGGCTACACCTTC. Residues: CASSLAQDYGYTF. Looking up the rest from reference TRBV7-2 and TRBJ1-2 gives the full variable domain: GAGVSQSPSNKVTEKGKDVELRCDPISGHTALYWYRQSLGQGLEFLIYFQGNSAPDKSGLPSDRFSAERTGGSVSTLTIQRTQQEDSAVYLCASSLAQDYGYTFGSGTRLTVV.

The chain employs TRBV18 and TRBJ2-2; D might be TRBD2 (6 bases). V shed 3 bases and J shed 7 bases, with 12 bases lying between them. The CDR3 spans 14 residues. CDR1 is KGHSH and CDR2 is LQKENI in the germline V gene. CDR3 in amino acids: CASSPGGSHGELFF. The CDR3 DNA reads as TGTGCCAGCTCACCTGGAGGGTCGCACGGGGAGCTGTTTTTT.